What follows are 25 T cell receptor beta chains derived from one specimen sequenced in a study of blood T cells in healthy people across ages. A second PCR of roughly 6 to 12 cycles used a sample-barcoded 5' primer and a J-beta primer mix. A single record per CDR3 protein comes from TCRdb applying MiXCR to the 5' RACE reads. Of 650,000 to 700,000 distinct CDR3 sequences listed, less than 40% were seen once; the top ten hold approximately 15%. Sequencing used blood. The receptors stem from an elderly woman in good health.

This chain connects TRBV6-2 or TRBV6-3 to TRBJ2-3; the D gene could be TRBD1 or TRBD2 (5 bases each). CDR1 MNHEY and CDR2 SVGEGT come from the germline V gene. V dropped 1 base and J dropped 2 bases, with 22 bases sitting between them. The CDR3 loop spans 19 amino acids. CDR3 region: CASSYFRDATPRVTDTQYF. In DNA, the CDR3 is TGTGCCAGCAGTTACTTCAGGGACGCTACACCTCGGGTCACAGATACGCAGTATTTT.

This clonotype has more than one count but fewer than ten. The chain links TRBV28 to TRBJ2-1; D possibly corresponds to TRBD2 (6 bases). The V end lost 10 bases, the J end lost 4 bases, and 11 bases lay between the germline ends. The CDR3 extends over 12 amino acids. Germline V CDR1 and CDR2: MDHEN, SYDVKM. CDR3 sequence: CATGTLYNEQFF. For the CDR3, the DNA is TGTGCCACCGGGACTTTGTACAATGAGCAGTTCTTC.

The chain links TRBV7-2 to TRBJ2-5; D remains ambiguous. CDR3 length: 14 residues. The V and J ends lost 3 bases and 1 base respectively, with 9 bases between them. Germline lookup yields CDR1 SGHTA and CDR2 FQGNSA. This chain's CDR3 is CASSFGRLQETQYF. For the CDR3, the DNA is TGTGCCAGCAGCTTCGGTCGTCTCCAAGAGACCCAGTACTTC. The full variable domain, with the rest looked up from reference TRBV7-2 and TRBJ2-5, is GAGVSQSPSNKVTEKGKDVELRCDPISGHTALYWYRQSLGQGLEFLIYFQGNSAPDKSGLPSDRFSAERTGGSVSTLTIQRTQQEDSAVYLCASSFGRLQETQYFGPGTRLLVL.

Comments on this clonotype: The junction shows a germline mismatch at one end, possibly a read error. The rearrangement joins TRBV24-1 to TRBJ1-5; D ambiguous. The CDR3 spans 14 residues. Germline V CDR1 and CDR2: KGHDR, SFDVKD. This CDR3 is CATSEVPSNRPQHF. DNA of the CDR3: TGTGCCACCAGTGAAGTCCCTAGCAATCGGCCCCAGCATTTT.

This clonotype was seen many times. CDR3 nucleotides: TGTGCCAGCAGCGTAGGACCAGCGGGGGGGATGTCAGATACGCAGTATTTT. Its translation is CASSVGPAGGMSDTQYF. The chain is built from TRBV9 and TRBJ2-3, with TRBD2 matching over 10 bases. The V and J ends lost 0 bases and 4 bases, in that order; junction bases with no gene match: 8. The CDR3 sequence is 17 residues long. Germline V gene data show CDR1 as SGDLS and CDR2 as YYNGEE.

The chain carries TRBV30 and TRBJ2-4; D is possibly TRBD2 (7 bases). This CDR3 region has 14 residues. V dropped 2 bases and J dropped 9 bases, with 17 bases sitting between them. The germline CDR1 and CDR2 sequences are GTSNPN and SVGIG (reference sequence). The CDR3 region has the DNA TGTGCCTGGAGTCCCGGGGAGGGGGGAGGCATTCAGTACTTC. Protein product: CAWSPGEGGGIQYF.

This clonotype showed up many times. V and J are TRBV9 and TRBJ1-2; the match to TRBD1 covers 8 bases. V shed 3 bases and J 6 bases; nucleotides not matched to a gene: 7. From germline, CDR1 is SGDLS and CDR2 YYNGEE. The CDR3 runs to 14 residues. CDR3 residues: CASSALGQAHGYTF. The DNA for the CDR3 is TGTGCCAGCAGCGCCCTGGGACAGGCCCATGGCTACACCTTC.

This chain uses TRBV7-9 with TRBJ2-5; D assignment may be TRBD1 or TRBD2 (5 bases each). Germline values: CDR1 SEHNR, CDR2 FQNEAQ (reference sequence). Trimming cost V 4 bases and J 11 bases, with 29 bases left between them. This CDR3 comprises 17 residues. CDR3 nucleotides: TGTGCCAGCAGCTCACAAACCGGGGCAAAGTACTACAATGAGCAGTACTTC. Residues: CASSSQTGAKYYNEQYF. Together with reference TRBV7-9 and TRBJ2-5, the CDR3 gives the full variable domain: DTGVSQNPRHKITKRGQNVTFRCDPISEHNRLYWYRQTLGQGPEFLTYFQNEAQLEKSRLLSDRFSAERPKGSFSTLEIQRTEQGDSAMYLCASSSQTGAKYYNEQYFGPGTRLLVL.

The chain is built from TRBV11-2 and TRBJ1-2; D gene uncertain. The CDR3 length is 13 residues. V was pared by 5 bases and J by 4 bases, with 11 bases between. Germline lookup yields CDR1 SGHAT and CDR2 FQNNGV. The CDR3 is CASSPETFYGYTF. The CDR3 nucleotides are TGTGCCAGCAGCCCCGAAACTTTCTATGGCTACACCTTC.

Notes on this clonotype: A much larger clone lies one base from this, so it may be a read error. CDR3 sequence reads: CAGSSPQGRVEETQYF. The DNA for the CDR3 is TGTGCCGGCAGTTCCCCACAGGGGAGAGTGGAAGAGACCCAGTACTTC. The chain links TRBV12-3 or TRBV12-4 to TRBJ2-7; 7 bases match TRBD1. The J call is in doubt because the DNA end fits TRBJ2-5 better. This CDR3 region has 16 residues.

As concerns this clonotype: This clone may be a read error of a much larger clone one base away. The chain joins TRBV2 to TRBJ2-1; D might be TRBD2 (6 bases). The end of the DNA is better explained by TRBJ2-7, so the J call may be wrong. From germline, CDR1 is SNHLY and CDR2 FYNNEI. The CDR3 spans 15 residues. The CDR3 nucleotides are TGTGCCAGCAGGCCCCCCGGGAGCTCCTACAATGAGCAGTACTTC. This translates into CASRPPGSSYNEQYF.

The V gene is TRBV6-2 or TRBV6-3, the J gene TRBJ1-1, with D hard to call. V was clipped by 6 bases and J by 1 base, with 15 bases between them. The germline V gene has CDR1 MNHEY and CDR2 SVGEGT. The CDR3 is 15 residues long. Here the CDR3 DNA reads TGTGCCAGCAGACCCTCCGGGGTTTCGAACACTGAAGCTTTCTTT. Protein sequence: CASRPSGVSNTEAFF.

This clonotype was recorded at least ten times. This chain joins TRBV6-5 and TRBJ2-3; the D gene is possibly TRBD2 (5 bases). The CDR3 is 11 residues long. The V gene's germline CDR1 is MNHEY and CDR2 SVGAGI. Trimming pared 7 bases from V and 4 bases from J, leaving 6 bases between. CDR3 DNA: TGTGCCAGCATGAGGGCAGATACGCAGTATTTT. Its translation: CASMRADTQYF.

This clonotype was seen at least ten times. The chain uses TRBV10-3 and TRBJ1-5, with 10 positions matching TRBD1. Trimming cost V 10 bases and J 1 base; bases outside gene matches: 16. Germline-derived CDR1 and CDR2 are ENHRY and SYGVKD. The CDR3 extends over 18 amino acids. As DNA, the CDR3 is TGTGCCACATCCGCCGCCGGGACAGGGGATCGGAGCAATCAGCCCCAGCATTTT. This translates into CATSAAGTGDRSNQPQHF.

This clonotype was seen repeatedly, ten times or more. This chain links TRBV12-3 or TRBV12-4 with TRBJ1-2, with 9 nucleotides matching TRBD1. J lost 6 bases, V lost 1 base, and 3 bases had no gene match. The CDR3 has 14 residues. The CDR3 reads CASSLGGQGHGYTF. The CDR3 region has the DNA TGTGCCAGCAGTTTAGGGGGACAGGGCCATGGCTACACCTTC.

This clonotype was found once. The gene calls are TRBV9 and TRBJ1-3, with D hard to call. CDR1 and CDR2 from the germline V gene are SGDLS and YYNGEE. V dropped 4 bases and J dropped 8 bases, with 10 bases sitting between them. The CDR3 is 12 amino acids. In DNA form, the CDR3 reads TGTGCCAGCAGCACCCTGGATGACACCATATATTTT. It codes for CASSTLDDTIYF.

Concerning this clonotype: This may stem from a read error, because a much larger clone lies one nucleotide away. J is TRBJ2-7 and V is TRBV6-2 or TRBV6-3, with TRBD2 matching 7 bases. The CDR3 sequence is 13 residues long. The germline CDR1 and CDR2 sequences are MNHEY and SVGEGT. Losses at the gene ends were 8 bases for V and 2 bases for J; bases not matched to a gene: 6. The CDR3 sequence: CASGQTSPYEQYF. The CDR3 DNA sequence: TGTGCCAGCGGGCAGACTAGCCCCTACGAGCAGTACTTC.

This clonotype appeared once. V is TRBV20-1 and J is TRBJ1-1; D gene ambiguous. V was clipped by 1 base and J by 6 bases, with 12 bases between them. The CDR3 is 13 residues long. CDR1 and CDR2 (germline): DFQATT, SNEGSKA (reference sequence). The CDR3 protein is CSARVHQEAEAFF. The CDR3 bases are TGCAGTGCTAGAGTACACCAGGAGGCTGAAGCTTTCTTT.

This clonotype appeared many times. The chain uses TRBV20-1 and TRBJ2-1; a possible D gene is TRBD1 (5 bases). Germline V gives CDR1 DFQATT, CDR2 SNEGSKA (reference sequence). The CDR3 is 15 residues long. The V end lost 3 bases, the J end lost 2 bases, and 14 bases lay between the germline ends. This CDR3 reads CSASFRDPPYNEQFF. The CDR3 DNA is TGCAGTGCTAGCTTCAGGGATCCGCCCTACAATGAGCAGTTCTTC.

The CDR3 bases are TGTGCCAGCAGCTTATTGGAGGGGGCGAGCTCCTACAATGAGCAGTTCTTC. Amino acids: CASSLLEGASSYNEQFF. V is TRBV11-1 and J is TRBJ2-1; tentatively, D is TRBD1 (7 bases). Trimming stripped 2 bases from V and 0 bases from J, with 14 bases between. This CDR3 is 17 amino acids long. In germline, CDR1 is SGHAT, CDR2 FQDESV (reference sequence).

The chain links TRBV9 to TRBJ2-1, with TRBD2 matching 15 bases. This CDR3 contains 14 residues. The germline V gene encodes CDR1 SGDLS and CDR2 YYNGEE. Trimming took 2 bases from V and 15 from J; bases not matched to a gene: 6. The CDR3, as DNA: TGTGCCAGCAGCGTCCGGACTAGCGGGGGGGTACGGTTCTTC. It codes for CASSVRTSGGVRFF.

The genes are TRBV7-2 and TRBJ2-5; 9 bases are shared with TRBD2. The V gene end was trimmed by 3 bases and the J gene end by 5 bases; junction bases not matched to a gene: 10. This CDR3 spans 16 amino acids. The germline gives CDR1 SGHTA, CDR2 FQGNSA. The CDR3 region has the DNA TGTGCCAGCAGCTTGCAACGAGCGGGGGGCCCGGAGACCCAGTACTTC. It translates to CASSLQRAGGPETQYF.

This clonotype was seen a handful of times. The chain joins TRBV4-2 to TRBJ1-1, with D possibly matching TRBD1 (5 bases). Trimming removed 0 bases at V and 2 bases at J, with 7 bases between. The CDR3 has 14 residues. The germline V gene has CDR1 LGHNA and CDR2 YNFKEQ. Here the CDR3 reads CASSQEGVNTEAFF. Written as DNA, the CDR3 is TGTGCCAGCAGCCAAGAGGGGGTTAACACTGAAGCTTTCTTT.

V gene TRBV11-2 combines with J gene TRBJ2-1; D ambiguous. The CDR3 has 16 amino acids. Between the trimmed V and J ends, which lost 5 bases and 4 bases, there was a span of 18 bases. The V gene's germline CDR1 is SGHAT and CDR2 FQNNGV. CDR3 sequence (DNA): TGTGCCAGCAGCCAATCCCTGACCCGACCGTACAATGAGCAGTTCTTC. Its translation: CASSQSLTRPYNEQFF. Variable domain in full (rest from reference TRBV11-2 and TRBJ2-1): EAGVAQSPRYKIIEKRQSVAFWCNPISGHATLYWYQQILGQGPKLLIQFQNNGVVDDSQLPKDRFSAERLKGVDSTLKIQPAKLEDSAVYLCASSQSLTRPYNEQFFGPGTRLTVL.

J is TRBJ2-7 and V is TRBV27; tentatively, D is TRBD1 (5 bases). Germline lookup yields CDR1 MNHEY and CDR2 SMNVEV (reference sequence). The V and J ends lost 3 bases and 2 bases respectively, with 11 bases between them. The CDR3 loop spans 14 amino acids. As DNA, the CDR3 is TGTGCCAGCAGTTTCAACAGGCCCCCCTACGAGCAGTACTTC. It specifies CASSFNRPPYEQYF.